A selection of T cell receptor beta chains follows, all from one sample in a study of cytomegalovirus exposure and HLA in healthy donors. The data were produced by immunoSEQ multiplex PCR, yet TCRdb's version contains in-frame clones alone and is incomplete. The sample has tens of thousands of clones, over 75% seen once. The sample consisted of PBMCs. The receptors stem from a woman aged 30 to 39 in good health and CMV-seropositive. CDR3s include the opening cysteine and the closing phenylalanine or tryptophan. D genes are given only for firm matches. Not every row has a clone size; where given, it reads once, few, many or a size class.

TRBV15	.	TRBJ1-5	.	TGTGCCGCGGCGGCAGTCAATCAGCCCCAGCATTTT	CAAAAVNQPQHF
TRBV9	.	TRBJ2-7	.	TGTGCCAGCAGCGTAGGTGTGGGAGCCCACGAGCAGTACTTC	CASSVGVGAHEQYF
TRBV5-1	.	TRBJ2-3	.	TGCGCCAGCAGCCCGGAGGTAGCAGATACGCAGTATTTT	CASSPEVADTQYF
TRBV4-1	.	TRBJ2-1	.	TGCGCCAGCAGCCAAGATCGGGACTACAATGAGCAGTTCTTC	CASSQDRDYNEQFF
TRBV19	TRBD2	TRBJ2-1	.	TGTGCCAGTAGTATAGGACTCGGACTAGTTTACAATGAGCAGTTCTTC	CASSIGLGLVYNEQFF
TRBV5-1	TRBD1	TRBJ2-3	.	TGCGCCAGCAGCTTAAGGACAGGGAAGGGAGATACGCAGTATTTT	CASSLRTGKGDTQYF
TRBV7-2	.	TRBJ2-7	once	TGTGCCAGCAGCTCCCCCGAGTACCGGGAGCTTACCTACGAGCAGTACTTC	CASSSPEYRELTYEQYF
TRBV5-4	TRBD2	TRBJ2-3	.	TGTGCCAGCAGCTTGGTTAAGCTAGCGGGTACCACAGATACGCAGTATTTT	CASSLVKLAGTTDTQYF
TRBV6-5	TRBD2	TRBJ2-2	.	TGTGCCAGCAGTTACTCGCGGGGGAGCGGCACCGGGGAGCTGTTTTTT	CASSYSRGSGTGELFF
TRBV18	.	TRBJ2-6	.	TGTGCCAGCTCACCACTCAGCTCTGGGGCCAACGTCCTGACTTTC	CASSPLSSGANVLTF
TRBV7-2	TRBD1	TRBJ2-7	.	TGTGCCAGCAGTTCAGGGGGCTATTACGAGCAGTACTTC	CASSSGGYYEQYF
TRBV5-1	TRBD2	TRBJ2-3	.	TGCGCCAGCAGCAGGACTAGCGGGAGAAGGGGCACAGATACGCAGTATTTT	CASSRTSGRRGTDTQYF
TRBV5-1	.	TRBJ1-1	.	TGCGCCAGCAGTTATCAGGGGAGGGTACGCGAAGCTTTCTTT	CASSYQGRVREAFF
TRBV29-1	.	TRBJ2-3	.	TGCAGCGTTGAAGATCCCAGGCTTCGGGATACGCAGTATTTT	CSVEDPRLRDTQYF
TRBV6-1	.	TRBJ2-7	.	TGTGCCAGCAGACCAGGACAACCCTTCTCCTACGAGCAGTACTTC	CASRPGQPFSYEQYF
TRBV7-9	.	TRBJ1-1	few	TGTGCCAGCAGCCTCAATACCGGTGGAGCTTTCTTT	CASSLNTGGAFF
TRBV2	.	TRBJ2-7	.	TGTGCCAGCGACGAGGAGGGGTCTCGCGAGCAGTACTTC	CASDEEGSREQYF
TRBV30	.	TRBJ2-7	.	TGTGCCTGCCTGGGACTTCCGACCTACGAGCAGTACTTC	CACLGLPTYEQYF
TRBV7-9	.	TRBJ2-2	.	TGTGCCAGCAGCGAAGACACTTCCACCGGGGAGCTGTTTTTT	CASSEDTSTGELFF
TRBV27	.	TRBJ2-3	.	TGTGCCAGCAGTCCCCGGACTGGCACAGATACGCAGTATTTT	CASSPRTGTDTQYF
TRBV7-9	TRBD1	TRBJ2-3	.	TGTGCCAGCAGCCCCCCCCCGGGACAGGCCACAGATACGCAGTATTTT	CASSPPPGQATDTQYF
TRBV27	.	TRBJ1-2	.	TGTGCCAGCAGTTTAGGGGCAGGGACTAACTATGGCTACACCTTC	CASSLGAGTNYGYTF